These T cell receptor beta chains were read from a single sample in a study of response to subunit inactivated influenza vaccine. MiXCR, applied by TCRdb to the RT-PCR reads, yields one record per CDR3 protein. Here the sample spans 430,000 or so distinct CDR3 sequences, around 9.9% being singletons. The source was PBMCs from blood, collected about 40 days after vaccination. These receptors were obtained from a man in his forties or fifties who received an inactivated influenza vaccine. The CDR3 runs from the conserved cysteine through the conserved F or W. A D gene is named only where the DNA matches it firmly. Part of the rows lack a size; the others show once, few, many or a class for expanded clones.

V	D	J	size	CDR3	DNA
TRBV6-2/TRBV6-3	NA	TRBJ2-6	few	CASSPQDSGANVLTF	TGTGCCAGCAGTCCACAGGACTCTGGGGCCAACGTCCTGACTTTC
TRBV12-3/TRBV12-4	TRBD2	TRBJ2-3	many	CASSSLGLAGGTQYF	TGTGCCAGCAGCTCCCTCGGACTAGCGGGAGGTACGCAGTATTTT
TRBV6-1	NA	TRBJ2-4	many	CASTRDPWGVAKNIQYF	TGTGCCAGCACCCGCGACCCGTGGGGGGTAGCCAAAAACATTCAGTACTTC
TRBV6-6	TRBD2	TRBJ2-7	few	CASSQLAGTFYEQYF	TGTGCCAGCAGTCAACTAGCGGGGACCTTCTACGAGCAGTACTTC
TRBV6-2/TRBV6-3	NA	TRBJ2-5	few	CASSNKRVNHQETQYF	TGTGCCAGCAGTAATAAGCGGGTAAACCACCAAGAGACCCAGTACTTC
TRBV4-2	TRBD2	TRBJ2-2	NA	CASSQGGPGLAGERWNTGELFF	TGTGCCAGCAGCCAAGGGGGTCCTGGGCTAGCGGGGGAACGGTGGAACACCGGGGAGCTGTTTTTT
TRBV20-1	NA	TRBJ2-7	few	CSARDGRGIHEQYF	TGCAGTGCTAGAGATGGTAGGGGGATACACGAGCAGTACTTC
TRBV20-1	NA	TRBJ1-2	NA	CSARVRDGLEYGYTF	TGCAGTGCTAGAGTTCGGGACGGCCTGGAATATGGCTACACCTTC
TRBV7-9	NA	TRBJ2-1	NA	CASSLENFEQFF	TGTGCCAGCAGCTTAGAGAACTTTGAGCAGTTCTTC
TRBV6-2/TRBV6-3	NA	TRBJ1-3	few	CASRRTVSGNTIYF	TGTGCCAGCAGGCGGACGGTCAGCGGAAACACCATATATTTT
TRBV28	NA	TRBJ2-2	many	CASSYQGFPGELFF	TGTGCCAGCAGTTATCAGGGTTTCCCCGGGGAGCTGTTTTTT
TRBV11-2	NA	TRBJ2-7	NA	CASSLVRGASYEQYF	TGTGCCAGCAGCTTAGTGCGGGGTGCGTCCTACGAGCAGTACTTC
TRBV6-6	NA	TRBJ1-4	many	CASSYSPDGKLFF	TGTGCCAGCAGTTACTCCCCAGACGGGAAACTGTTTTTT
TRBV10-3	TRBD2	TRBJ2-3	few	CAISAPTGTSDRTDTQYF	TGTGCCATCAGTGCACCAACCGGGACTAGCGACCGCACAGATACGCAGTATTTT
TRBV28	NA	TRBJ2-2	NA	CAGSKRRTNTGELFF	TGTGCCGGCAGTAAAAGACGGACGAACACCGGGGAGCTGTTTTTT
TRBV20-1	NA	TRBJ1-3	few	CSARPGESSGNTIYF	TGCAGTGCTAGACCCGGCGAGAGCTCTGGAAACACCATATATTTT
TRBV29-1	NA	TRBJ2-1	few	CSVRLVRDEQFF	TGCAGCGTTAGGCTAGTGCGAGATGAGCAGTTCTTC
TRBV7-6	NA	TRBJ2-4	few	CASSATGENIQYF	TGTGCCAGCAGCGCGACAGGAGAAAACATTCAGTACTTC
TRBV5-1	NA	TRBJ2-6	NA	CASSLAFIGLSGANVLTF	TGCGCCAGCAGCTTGGCCTTTATCGGGCTCTCTGGGGCCAACGTCCTGACTTTC
TRBV6-1	NA	TRBJ2-7	few	CASSEFAEQYF	TGTGCCAGCAGTGAATTTGCCGAGCAGTACTTC
TRBV7-2	NA	TRBJ2-1	few	CASNPGTSLNEQFF	TGTGCCAGCAACCCCGGGACTTCTTTAAATGAGCAGTTCTTC
TRBV20-1	NA	TRBJ2-7	many	CSARRYEQYF	TGCAGTGCTAGGAGGTACGAGCAGTACTTC
TRBV12-3/TRBV12-4	NA	TRBJ2-7	few	CASSFSDFSYEQYF	TGTGCCAGCAGTTTTTCAGATTTCTCCTACGAGCAGTACTTC
TRBV9	TRBD1	TRBJ2-7	NA	CASSAGQGRSYEQYF	TGTGCCAGCAGCGCCGGACAGGGAAGGTCCTACGAGCAGTACTTC
TRBV12-3/TRBV12-4	NA	TRBJ2-3	NA	CASSLGMGFTSDTQYF	TGTGCCAGCAGTTTGGGTATGGGGTTTACCTCAGATACGCAGTATTTT
TRBV7-2	NA	TRBJ2-7	few	CASSLAIGVSYEQYF	TGTGCCAGCAGCTTAGCCATCGGGGTCTCCTACGAGCAGTACTTC
TRBV5-1	NA	TRBJ1-2	many	CASSLEREVGGYTF	TGCGCCAGCAGCTTGGAACGGGAAGTTGGTGGCTACACCTTC
TRBV5-1	NA	TRBJ2-5	few	CASSPEGVRETQYF	TGCGCCAGCAGCCCGGAGGGGGTTCGGGAGACCCAGTACTTC
TRBV5-1	NA	TRBJ2-7	many	CASSLVAGPYEQYF	TGCGCCAGCAGCTTGGTAGCAGGGCCCTACGAGCAGTACTTC
TRBV28	TRBD1	TRBJ1-2	few	CASSDRVSYTF	TGTGCCAGCAGTGACAGGGTTAGCTACACCTTC
TRBV11-2	TRBD2	TRBJ2-7	NA	CASRGTRRYEQYF	TGTGCCAGCAGAGGGACTAGGCGATACGAGCAGTACTTC
TRBV6-1	NA	TRBJ1-1	few	CASRKGPVNTEAFF	TGTGCCAGCAGAAAAGGACCGGTGAACACTGAAGCTTTCTTT
TRBV29-1	NA	TRBJ2-7	many	CSVELPGGNYEQYF	TGCAGCGTTGAACTTCCCGGGGGAAACTACGAGCAGTACTTC
TRBV9	NA	TRBJ2-1	few	CASRQVFDEQFF	TGTGCCAGCAGACAGGTATTTGATGAGCAGTTCTTC
TRBV12-3/TRBV12-4	TRBD1	TRBJ2-7	many	CASSSRTGAYEQYF	TGTGCCAGCAGTTCCCGAACAGGGGCCTACGAGCAGTACTTC
TRBV27	NA	TRBJ2-7	many	CASSLKPAEYEQYF	TGTGCCAGCAGTTTAAAGCCTGCGGAGTACGAGCAGTACTTC
TRBV10-3	NA	TRBJ2-1	NA	CAISESGEPPFNEQFF	TGTGCCATCAGTGAGTCCGGAGAACCTCCTTTTAATGAGCAGTTCTTC
TRBV5-1	NA	TRBJ1-3	few	CASSLTVLQVGNTIYF	TGCGCCAGCAGCTTGACCGTCCTACAGGTGGGAAACACCATATATTTT
TRBV20-1	TRBD1	TRBJ1-2	NA	CSAWGQSSNYGYTF	TGCAGTGCTTGGGGACAGTCTTCTAACTATGGCTACACCTTC
TRBV5-1	NA	TRBJ2-1	many	CASSVRGAGGDNEQFF	TGCGCCAGCAGCGTGAGGGGCGCAGGGGGGGACAATGAGCAGTTCTTC
TRBV6-1	TRBD2	TRBJ2-7	many	CASSRPGGGEQYF	TGTGCCAGCAGCCGACCCGGCGGGGGCGAGCAGTACTTC
TRBV7-2	TRBD2	TRBJ2-1	few	CASSGVAGVSYNEQFF	TGTGCCAGCAGCGGCGTAGCGGGAGTCTCCTACAATGAGCAGTTCTTC
TRBV10-3	NA	TRBJ2-1	NA	CAISVTSELNNEQFF	TGTGCCATCAGTGTTACTAGTGAGCTAAACAATGAGCAGTTCTTC
TRBV2	TRBD1	TRBJ2-7	NA	CASSERRDSLTHF	TGTGCCAGCAGTGAACGCCGGGACAGCCTAACGCACTTC
TRBV7-8	NA	TRBJ1-1	few	CASIPRRGNTEAFF	TGTGCCAGCATCCCCAGGAGGGGGAACACTGAAGCTTTCTTT
TRBV24-1	TRBD1	TRBJ2-3	NA	CATSDSGTGKTDTQYF	TGTGCCACCAGTGATTCCGGGACAGGAAAAACAGATACGCAGTATTTT